This TCR beta chain appears in the sequencing data of a study of blood T cell repertoires in COVID-19. Participant ages covered roughly 18 to 90 years across 24 US areas. Germline V gives CDR1 MNHNS, CDR2 SASEGT. The CDR3 sequence is 12 residues long. Trimming left V 2 bases short and J 14 bases short, with 10 bases between. TCRdb's table, derived via immunoSEQ multiplex PCR, lists solely in-frame clones and lacks some. The profile shows 250,000 to 350,000 clones, 85% to 90% of them singletons. The sequence was obtained from a woman under 30 with acute COVID-19. Specimen: PBMCs or T cells enriched from blood (not recorded which). The rearrangement links TRBV6-1 to TRBJ1-6; no clear D. The CDR3 region is CASSEIEGSLHF. CDR3 bases: TGTGCCAGCAGTGAAATCGAGGGATCCCTCCACTTT.